This TCR beta chain was identified in a study of identical twins (dated by TCRdb to the mid-2010s). Regarding the study in general: The study deep-sequenced TCR alpha and beta repertoires from monozygotic twins, unrelated adults of various ages and cord blood to test whether fetal clonotypes persist. To rule out contamination, replicate twin experiments were performed at different times with different library preparation protocols.

This clonotype was found a few times. The antigen it recognizes is unknown. Base qualities are not recorded, but no much larger clone differs from it by a single base. Library method: 5' RACE. TCRdb names Illumina HiSeq 2000 as the instrument used. A universal primer binding site was added through template switching, and the final cDNA carried a unique molecular identifier so that TCR cDNA molecules could be counted accurately. First-strand cDNA for TCR alpha and beta chains was synthesized from specific primers in the conserved constant-segment region. Each cDNA library was double barcoded, with a SMART-Mk sample barcode plus Illumina barcodes, to control for contamination. TruSeq adapter sequences, together with Illumina sample barcodes, were added in two successive PCR steps. The TCR alpha and beta cDNA libraries were sequenced on the Illumina HiSeq platform using custom primers. The paper's processing steps were these. MiGEC processed the raw reads to extract unique molecular identifiers, while MiXCR was used to determine the CDR3 positions. Recombination models were inferred per individual with the repgenHMM and IGoR tools using an EM algorithm. Shared clonotype analysis was performed with the tcR package in R, normalizing sharing by the product of cloneset sizes. Out-of-frame nonproductive sequences were analyzed to study raw recombination free of thymic and clonal selection effects. TCRdb reran the public reads through fastp at Q25 and MiXCR, keeping productive beta chains. Rows merge per CDR3 protein into single entries with the most common DNA and genes. None of the V and J calls come from the authors' own analysis; TCRdb made them. The sample includes about 330,000 distinct CDR3 sequences, with 12% observed a single time. The biggest ten clones account for approximately 7.9% of the sample.

Only healthy Caucasian donors were included. Three pairs of female monozygotic twins, all aged about 18 to 30 years, were included in the twin cohort. Positive isolation kits from Invitrogen were used to isolate CD4+ and CD8+ T cell populations. The CDR3 measures 14 amino acids from cysteine to phenylalanine. Only the CDR3 portion is preserved as DNA: 42 bases, with reading frame beginning at the first base. CDR1 and CDR2, per the germline V gene (reference sequence), are SEHNR and FQNEAQ. Germline trimming amounts to 5 bases on V and 5 bases on J, with 2 as the count of junction bases outside the gene matches. General conclusions and limits of the study: Invariant T cells such as MAIT and iNKT could partly confound zero-insertion analyses, though diverse VJ usage argued against this for most clonotypes. Out-of-frame TCR alpha sequences shared between twins showed an excess of low generation-probability sequences compared with coincidental sharing between unrelated individuals. Conclusions relied on cross-sectional statistical analysis, since the same donors could not be followed over many years. Excess twin sharing in beta out-of-frame sequences was weaker because fewer shared sequences lowered the signal-to-noise ratio. Fewer insertions were carried by abundant cord blood beta clonotypes, a similar but weaker trend appeared in young adult naive repertoires, and no such trend appeared in memory repertoires. Out-of-frame TCR alpha sharing in monozygotic twins was systematically underestimated by recombination models, whereas sharing between unrelated individuals was in agreement with the recombination models.

These data were likewise used in another study, on yellow fever vaccine responses in identical twins. As that second study puts it: The authors reported that the T cell response to vaccination in identical twins appeared partly convergent and partly personalized. Focusing on identical twins, the study followed the T cell clones that responded to the vaccine, and did so with precision.

The V gene is TRBV7-9 and the J gene is TRBJ2-1, and TRBD1 aligns with 11 junction nucleotides. This sequence was found in a young woman in good health. The sequenced sample consisted of CD8+ T cells sorted from blood. CDR3 sequence: CASSGQGADNEQFF. The DNA is TGTGCCAGCAGCGGACAGGGGGCTGACAATGAGCAGTTCTTC.